These 8 T cell receptor beta chains share one sample of origin, sequenced in a study of CD8 T cells in Susac syndrome. Roughly 0.45 to 1 ug RNA was reverse transcribed with random hexamers. TCRdb itself ran the immunoSEQ multiplex PCR reads through MiXCR, one entry per CDR3 protein. The repertoire includes under 150,000 distinct CDR3 sequences, just under 95% of them detected once, and roughly 0.15% sits in the top ten. What was sequenced was CD4+ T cells from PBMCs. These receptors all stem from a human donor with Susac syndrome.

The chain joins TRBV9 to TRBJ2-5; 7 bases match TRBD2. Trimming cost V 0 bases and J 5 bases; bases outside gene matches: 4. The CDR3 covers 14 residues. Germline V gives CDR1 SGDLS, CDR2 YYNGEE. CDR3 DNA sequence: TGTGCCAGCAGCGTAGGAAGCGGGGAGGAGACCCAGTACTTC. The encoded protein is CASSVGSGEETQYF.

The CDR3 loop reads CATSDPDITLGDTQYF. The CDR3 nucleotides read TGTGCCACCAGTGATCCGGACATCACCCTGGGAGATACGCAGTATTTT. The rearrangement joins TRBV24-1 to TRBJ2-3, with D possibly matching TRBD1 (5 bases). V gave up 3 bases and J gave up 5 bases, with 17 bases separating them. The CDR3 totals 16 residues. Germline CDR1 is KGHDR and CDR2 is SFDVKD.

CDR3 protein: CAWGGSSGNTIYF. In DNA, the CDR3 is TGTGCCTGGGGAGGAAGCTCTGGAAACACCATATATTTT. The rearrangement uses TRBV30 and TRBJ1-3; no definite D call. The V end was cut by 5 bases, the J end by 0 bases, with 8 bases between. Germline V lookup: CDR1 GTSNPN, CDR2 SVGIG (reference sequence). The CDR3 runs to 13 residues.

In nucleotides, the CDR3 is TGTGCCAGCAGCTTAACCCCTAGCGGGGGGTTCTACAATGAGCAGTTCTTC. Protein sequence: CASSLTPSGGFYNEQFF. The chain uses TRBV7-3 and TRBJ2-1; 11 nucleotides agree with TRBD2. Germline-derived CDR1 and CDR2 are SGHTA and FQGTGA. V lost 0 bases, J lost 3 bases, and 4 bases stayed unmatched. The CDR3 covers 17 residues.

The chain uses TRBV5-1 and TRBJ2-7; D gene ambiguous. Germline V gene data show CDR1 as SGHRS and CDR2 as YFSETQ. CDR3 length equals 12 residues. The germline V and J ends were trimmed by 7 bases and 0 bases, with 8 bases remaining between them. CDR3 DNA sequence: TGCGCCAGCGGTAGTGACTCCTACGAGCAGTACTTC. It encodes CASGSDSYEQYF.

This clonotype was detected only once. The chain couples TRBV9 to TRBJ1-2; 8 bases align to TRBD1. The CDR3 is 13 residues long. The germline CDR1 and CDR2 sequences are SGDLS and YYNGEE. V lost 4 bases, J lost 7 bases, and 6 bases stayed unmatched. The CDR3 region is CASSTETGAGYTF. CDR3 DNA: TGTGCCAGCAGCACCGAGACAGGGGCTGGCTACACCTTC.

The chain has TRBV5-6 and TRBJ2-3; TRBD2 matches 13 bases. The CDR3 loop spans 20 amino acids. Trimming cost V 0 bases and J 4 bases; bases outside gene matches: 14. The V gene's germline CDR1 is SGHDT and CDR2 YYEEEE. The CDR3 DNA follows: TGTGCCAGCAGCTTGGCCGGACTAGCGGGAGTCGGAGACCGCCCAGATACGCAGTATTTT. Translation gives CASSLAGLAGVGDRPDTQYF. Complete variable domain (other parts from reference TRBV5-6 and TRBJ2-3): DAGVTQSPTHLIKTRGQQVTLRCSPKSGHDTVSWYQQALGQGPQFIFQYYEEEERQRGNFPDRFSGHQFPNYSSELNVNALLLGDSALYLCASSLAGLAGVGDRPDTQYFGPGTRLTVL.

The chain couples TRBV29-1 to TRBJ1-1; the match to TRBD1 covers 9 bases. Germline V gives CDR1 SQVTM, CDR2 ANQGSEA. The junction had 4 bases not matched to a gene; V was cut back by 6 bases and J by 5 bases. The CDR3 spans 12 residues. As DNA, the CDR3 is TGCAGCGTGGGGACAGGGAAGACTGAAGCTTTCTTT. It encodes CSVGTGKTEAFF.